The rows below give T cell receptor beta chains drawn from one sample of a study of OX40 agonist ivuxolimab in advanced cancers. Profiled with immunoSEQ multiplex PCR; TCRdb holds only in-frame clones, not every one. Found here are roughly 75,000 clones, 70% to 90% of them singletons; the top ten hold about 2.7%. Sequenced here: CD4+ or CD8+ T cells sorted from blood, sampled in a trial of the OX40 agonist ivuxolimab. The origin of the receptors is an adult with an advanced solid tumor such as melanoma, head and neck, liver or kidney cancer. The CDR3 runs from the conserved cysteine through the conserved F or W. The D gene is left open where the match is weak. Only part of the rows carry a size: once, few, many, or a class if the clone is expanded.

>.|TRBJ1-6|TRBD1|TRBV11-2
CASSLARTGGSPLHF
TGTGCCAGCAGCTTAGCCCGGACAGGGGGATCACCCCTCCACTTT
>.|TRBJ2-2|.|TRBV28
CASFPRSPELHTGELFF
TGTGCCAGCTTTCCCCGCAGCCCTGAACTGCACACCGGGGAGCTGTTTTTT
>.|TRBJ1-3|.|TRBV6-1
CASSEASRGNTIYF
TGTGCCAGCAGTGAAGCGTCACGCGGAAACACCATATATTTT
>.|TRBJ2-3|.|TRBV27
CASSPLRTDTQYF
TGTGCCAGCAGTCCCCTTCGTACAGATACGCAGTATTTT
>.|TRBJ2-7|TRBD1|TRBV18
CASSPPRSDPDRVILYRYEQYF
TGTGCCAGCTCACCACCGCGTTCGGACCCCGACAGGGTAATACTATATCGCTACGAGCAGTACTTC
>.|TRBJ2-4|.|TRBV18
CASSLFGPRAAKNIQYF
TGTGCCAGCTCACTATTCGGTCCTCGAGCAGCCAAAAACATTCAGTACTTC
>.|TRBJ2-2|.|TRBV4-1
CASSQQAGSGLTGELFF
TGCGCCAGCAGCCAACAGGCAGGTTCAGGGTTGACCGGGGAGCTGTTTTTT
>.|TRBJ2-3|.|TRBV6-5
CASSYSSPGSTDTQYF
TGTGCCAGCAGTTACTCAAGCCCTGGGAGCACAGATACGCAGTATTTT
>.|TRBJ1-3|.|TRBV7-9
CASSLAGAGNTIYF
TGTGCCAGCAGCTTAGCGGGGGCTGGAAACACCATATATTTT
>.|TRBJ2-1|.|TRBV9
CASSVGVAGILSYNEQFF
TGTGCCAGCAGCGTAGGGGTGGCGGGGATACTCTCCTACAATGAGCAGTTCTTC
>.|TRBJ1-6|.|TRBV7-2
CASSPRHLGSSPLHF
TGTGCCAGCAGCCCCCGACATTTAGGAAGTTCACCCCTCCACTTT
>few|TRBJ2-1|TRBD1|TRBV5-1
CASSLGTGRFNEQFF
TGCGCCAGCAGCCTCGGGACAGGGAGGTTCAATGAGCAGTTCTTC
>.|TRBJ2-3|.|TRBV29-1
CSVPRGAGPKGDTQYF
TGCAGCGTACCAAGAGGCGCAGGCCCAAAGGGAGATACGCAGTATTTT
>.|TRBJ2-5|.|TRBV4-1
CASSQDHGSGNVRETQYF
TGCGCCAGCAGCCAAGACCACGGTTCAGGGAACGTTCGGGAGACCCAGTACTTC
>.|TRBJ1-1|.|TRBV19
CASTTGSYTEAFF
TGTGCCAGTACTACAGGGTCGTACACTGAAGCTTTCTTT
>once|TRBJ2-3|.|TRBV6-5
CASSEAHDNTQYF
TGTGCCAGCAGTGAAGCGCACGATAATACGCAGTATTTT
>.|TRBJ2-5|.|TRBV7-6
CASSLQGGGETQYF
TGTGCCAGCAGCCTTCAGGGAGGTGGAGAGACCCAGTACTTC
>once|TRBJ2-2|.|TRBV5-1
CASSSTGLPPGELFF
TGCGCCAGCAGCTCGACGGGACTTCCCCCCGGGGAGCTGTTTTTT
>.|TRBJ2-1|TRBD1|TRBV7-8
CASSLGDRASNEQFF
TGTGCCAGCAGCTTAGGGGACAGGGCGAGCAATGAGCAGTTCTTC
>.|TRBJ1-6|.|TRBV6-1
CASSEFQGRTPLHF
TGTGCCAGCAGTGAATTCCAGGGAAGAACACCCCTCCACTTT
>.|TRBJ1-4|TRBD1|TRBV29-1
CSVEGTGEGEKLFF
TGCAGCGTTGAAGGGACAGGGGAAGGGGAAAAACTGTTTTTT
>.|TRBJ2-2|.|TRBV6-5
CASSYRLDAGELFF
TGTGCCAGCAGTTACAGATTAGACGCCGGGGAGCTGTTTTTT
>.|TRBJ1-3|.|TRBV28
CASSLDRHDDTIYF
TGTGCCAGCAGTCTCGACAGGCACGACGACACCATATATTTT
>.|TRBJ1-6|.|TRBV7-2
CASSLEFINSPLHF
TGTGCCAGCAGCTTAGAGTTTATTAATTCACCCCTCCACTTT
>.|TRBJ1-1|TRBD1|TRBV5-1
CASSEDRAEAFF
TGCGCCAGCAGCGAAGACAGGGCCGAAGCTTTCTTT
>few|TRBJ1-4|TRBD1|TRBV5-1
CASSETGWAEKLFF
TGCGCCAGCAGCGAGACAGGGTGGGCAGAAAAACTGTTTTTT
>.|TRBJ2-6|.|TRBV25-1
CATRQAHSSGANVLTF
TGTGCCACCCGACAGGCACACAGCTCTGGGGCCAACGTCCTGACTTTC
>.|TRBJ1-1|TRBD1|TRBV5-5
CASSFQGVLEAFF
TGTGCCAGCAGCTTCCAGGGGGTCCTAGAAGCTTTCTTT
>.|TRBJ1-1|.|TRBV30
CAWRGPTEAFF
TGTGCCTGGCGGGGACCCACTGAAGCTTTCTTT
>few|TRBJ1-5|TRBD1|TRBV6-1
CASRTGDWQPQHF
TGTGCCAGCAGGACAGGGGATTGGCAGCCCCAGCATTTT
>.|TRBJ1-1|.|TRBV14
CASSQLMNTEAFF
TGTGCCAGCAGCCAACTGATGAACACTGAAGCTTTCTTT
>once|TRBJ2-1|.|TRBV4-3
CASSQDPPSGSYNEQFF
TGCGCCAGCAGCCAAGACCCGCCGTCGGGCTCCTACAATGAGCAGTTCTTC
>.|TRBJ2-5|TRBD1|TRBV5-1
CASSLSGQVIETQYF
TGCGCCAGCAGCTTGTCAGGACAGGTGATAGAGACCCAGTACTTC
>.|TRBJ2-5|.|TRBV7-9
CASRHKSRDSPSQETQYF
TGTGCCAGCAGACATAAGTCTCGGGACTCCCCCTCGCAAGAGACCCAGTACTTC
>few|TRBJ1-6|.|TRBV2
CASSQLLSSPLHF
TGTGCCAGCAGCCAACTCTTAAGTTCACCCCTCCACTTT